The 31 T cell receptor beta chains given below trace back to one sample, sequenced in a study of blood T cell repertoires in COVID-19. Sequenced by immunoSEQ multiplex PCR; TCRdb stores in-frame clones only, minus some. The table lists 150,000 to 200,000 clones, around 80% of them singletons, with over 4% in the top ten. The sample comprised PBMCs or T cells enriched from blood (not recorded which). Source of these receptors: a man aged 70-80 years who had been exposed to COVID-19.

The V call is TRBV7-3, the J call TRBJ2-5, with 15 bases aligning to TRBD2. The V segment lost 2 bases and the J segment 4 bases; nucleotides outside the gene matches: 5. The germline V gene encodes CDR1 SGHTA and CDR2 FQGTGA. CDR3 length: 17 residues. The CDR3 DNA reads TGTGCCAGCAGCTTAGCGGGACTAGCGGGGGGTGGAGAGACCCAGTACTTC. It encodes CASSLAGLAGGGETQYF.

The gene calls are TRBV5-1 and TRBJ2-3; TRBD2 is a possible D gene (6 bases). The CDR3 loop spans 14 amino acids. Germline V CDR1 and CDR2: SGHRS, YFSETQ. Trimming shortened V by 4 bases and J by 4 bases, and 13 bases separated the two germline ends. CDR3 amino acids: CASSTGGTSDTQYF. In nucleotides, the CDR3 is TGCGCCAGCAGCACTGGAGGGACCTCAGATACGCAGTATTTT.

The chain links TRBV2 to TRBJ2-7, with D perhaps matching TRBD2 (5 bases). Trimming removed 9 bases from V and 3 bases from J, with 15 bases in between. The CDR3 contains 13 residues. CDR1 is SNHLY and CDR2 is FYNNEI in the germline V gene. DNA of the CDR3: TGTGCCAGTGCGAGAGCGGACGACTACGAGCAGTACTTC. Protein product: CASARADDYEQYF.

This chain uses TRBV2 with TRBJ1-3, with D unresolved. Germline V gene sequence: CDR1 SNHLY, CDR2 FYNNEI. Between the trimmed V and J ends, which lost 7 bases and 3 bases, there was a span of 10 bases. This CDR3 region has 13 residues. CDR3 in amino acids: CASMYSLGNTIYF. CDR3 nucleotide sequence: TGTGCCAGCATGTATTCCCTTGGAAACACCATATATTTT. Filled out from reference TRBV2 and TRBJ1-3, the complete variable domain reads EPEVTQTPSHQVTQMGQEVILRCVPISNHLYFYWYRQILGQKVEFLVSFYNNEISEKSEIFDDQFSVERPDGSNFTLKIRSTKLEDSAMYFCASMYSLGNTIYFGEGSWLTVV.

This clone turned up a few times. The J gene is TRBJ2-3, the V gene TRBV5-5, with TRBD2 matching over 10 bases. The J segment lost 2 bases and the V segment lost 4 bases, leaving 4 bases of the junction unmatched. Germline V lookup: CDR1 SGHKS, CDR2 YYEKEE (reference sequence). CDR3 size: 15 residues. CDR3 coding DNA: TGTGCCAGCAGCGGTGGACTAGCGGCCACAGATACGCAGTATTTT. It yields the protein CASSGGLAATDTQYF. Supplemented by reference TRBV5-5 and TRBJ2-3, the full variable domain reads DAGVTQSPTHLIKTRGQQVTLRCSPISGHKSVSWYQQVLGQGPQFIFQYYEKEERGRGNFPDRFSARQFPNYSSELNVNALLLGDSALYLCASSGGLAATDTQYFGPGTRLTVL.

This clone turned up a few times. V usage is TRBV6-5 and J usage is TRBJ1-2, with 8 bases aligning to TRBD1. CDR3 length equals 11 residues. Germline values: CDR1 MNHEY, CDR2 SVGAGI. J gave up 7 bases and V 9 bases, and 4 bases lay outside the gene matches. CDR3 DNA: TGTGCCAGTCAGGGGGCGGGTGGCTACACCTTC. This encodes CASQGAGGYTF.

The DNA of the CDR3 is TGTGCCAGCAGCTTAATGTTGGGGGGGCGTGAAGCTTTCTTT. Translated: CASSLMLGGREAFF. This chain links TRBV7-2 with TRBJ1-1; D perhaps matches TRBD1 (6 bases). The CDR3 is 14 residues long. CDR1 and CDR2 from the germline V gene are SGHTA and FQGNSA. Trimming stripped 2 bases from V and 7 bases from J, with 14 bases between.

V is TRBV6-6 and J is TRBJ2-1; no clear D gene. In germline, CDR1 is MNHNY, CDR2 SVGAGI (reference sequence). Trimming removed 2 bases at V and 1 base at J, with 6 bases between. CDR3 length: 14 residues. The CDR3 is CASSYEASYNEQFF. As DNA, the CDR3 is TGTGCCAGCAGTTACGAGGCTTCCTACAATGAGCAGTTCTTC.

In nucleotides, the CDR3 is TGTGCCAGCATGAAGGAGGGTCTGGCCCAGTACTTC. Protein product: CASMKEGLAQYF. The genes are TRBV2 and TRBJ2-5; a possible D gene is TRBD2 (6 bases). The germline gives CDR1 SNHLY, CDR2 FYNNEI. The CDR3 loop spans 12 amino acids. Trimming shortened V by 7 bases and J by 9 bases, and 15 bases separated the two germline ends.

J is TRBJ2-5 and V is TRBV18, with D unclear. There are 13 residues in the CDR3. V dropped 6 bases and J dropped 5 bases, with 13 bases sitting between them. Per the germline V gene, CDR1 is KGHSH and CDR2 is LQKENI. Here the CDR3 DNA reads TGTGCCAGCTCCCAACCCCTCCGGGAGACCCAGTACTTC. Protein sequence: CASSQPLRETQYF.

The chain has TRBV2 and TRBJ2-5; 8 bases fit TRBD2. There are 14 residues in the CDR3. Per germline, CDR1 SNHLY and CDR2 FYNNEI. J was trimmed by 1 base and V by 5 bases; bases with no gene match: 3. The chain's CDR3 is CASSIAGGQETQYF. CDR3 in DNA: TGTGCCAGCAGTATTGCGGGAGGCCAAGAGACCCAGTACTTC.

This clone was counted once. V is TRBV6-5 and J is TRBJ1-2; 7 positions agree with TRBD1. Germline CDR1 is MNHEY and CDR2 is SVGAGI. The CDR3 totals 13 residues. After removal of 8 bases from V and 2 bases from J, the junction contained 5 bases not matched to a gene. The CDR3 loop reads CASVDRANYGYTF. DNA of the CDR3: TGTGCCAGCGTTGACAGGGCCAACTATGGCTACACCTTC.

The V gene is TRBV7-6, the J gene TRBJ2-7; 7 bases agree with TRBD1. V lost 0 bases to trimming and J lost 7 bases; unmatched junction nucleotides: 12. Germline lookup yields CDR1 SGHVS and CDR2 FNYEAQ. The CDR3 runs 16 residues. This CDR3 reads CASSLALSPGTDEQYF. The CDR3 DNA sequence: TGTGCCAGCAGCTTAGCCCTCTCGCCGGGGACAGATGAGCAGTACTTC.

The V call is TRBV19, the J call TRBJ2-7; 8 bases map to TRBD1. This CDR3 contains 15 residues. V lost 5 bases, J lost 0 bases, and 6 bases stayed unmatched. Germline assignment: CDR1 LNHDA and CDR2 SQIVND (reference sequence). CDR3: CASSPDRATSYEQYF. The CDR3 nucleotides read TGTGCCAGTAGTCCGGACAGGGCCACCTCCTACGAGCAGTACTTC. Full variable domain (remainder filled in from reference TRBV19 and TRBJ2-7): DGGITQSPKYLFRKEGQNVTLSCEQNLNHDAMYWYRQDPGQGLRLIYYSQIVNDFQKGDIAEGYSVSREKKESFPLTVTSAQKNPTAFYLCASSPDRATSYEQYFGPGTRLTVT.

V usage is TRBV30 and J usage is TRBJ2-3; no definite D call. The germline CDR1 and CDR2 sequences are GTSNPN and SVGIG (reference sequence). The V gene lost 2 bases and the J gene lost 6 bases, with 6 bases spanning the gap. The CDR3 loop spans 11 amino acids. Here the CDR3 reads CAWSSRDTQYF. For the CDR3, the DNA is TGTGCCTGGAGTTCACGGGATACGCAGTATTTT.

The J gene is TRBJ2-1, the V gene TRBV5-1, with D perhaps matching TRBD1 (6 bases). Trimming shortened V by 4 bases and J by 4 bases, and 18 bases separated the two germline ends. The length of the CDR3 is 16 residues. Germline V gene lookup returns CDR1 SGHRS and CDR2 YFSETQ. The chain's CDR3 is CASSRIQGKGYNEQFF. CDR3 in DNA: TGCGCCAGCAGCCGTATCCAGGGGAAGGGGTACAATGAGCAGTTCTTC.

This chain links TRBV2 with TRBJ2-3; D is uncertain. Germline CDR1 is SNHLY and CDR2 is FYNNEI. Between the trimmed V and J ends, which lost 2 bases and 4 bases, there was a span of 10 bases. There are 14 residues in the CDR3. The CDR3 here is CASSEYSSPDTQYF. As DNA, the CDR3 is TGTGCCAGCAGTGAATACAGCTCGCCAGATACGCAGTATTTT.

V is TRBV7-9 and J is TRBJ1-2; TRBD1 agrees at 11 bases. Unmatched junction bases numbered 2, after V lost 1 base and J lost 7 bases. Germline-derived CDR1 and CDR2 are SEHNR and FQNEAQ (reference sequence). The CDR3 is 14 residues long. CDR3 residues: CASSLVGQGAGYTF. DNA for the CDR3: TGTGCCAGCAGCTTAGTTGGACAGGGGGCTGGCTACACCTTC.

The chain couples TRBV7-9 to TRBJ1-5, with D unresolved. CDR3 length: 17 amino acids. The germline V gene has CDR1 SEHNR and CDR2 FQNEAQ (reference sequence). Between the trimmed V and J ends, which lost 4 bases and 3 bases, there was a span of 19 bases. The DNA of the CDR3 is TGTGCCAGCAGCTCCTCGGGGTCCTCGGTCGTCAATCAGCCCCAGCATTTT. Residues: CASSSSGSSVVNQPQHF.

This clone was found a few times. The genes are TRBV20-1 and TRBJ1-2; tentatively, D is TRBD1 (5 bases). This CDR3 region has 15 residues. V was shortened by 3 bases and J by 0 bases, with 14 bases between the two germline ends. Germline assignment: CDR1 DFQATT and CDR2 SNEGSKA (reference sequence). CDR3 DNA: TGCAGTGCTAGTAACCGGACACCATCTAACTATGGCTACACCTTC. Protein sequence: CSASNRTPSNYGYTF.

This chain joins TRBV28 and TRBJ2-1; 13 bases map to TRBD2. This CDR3 comprises 16 residues. The trim removed 6 bases at V and 4 bases at J, leaving 6 bases unmatched. CDR1 and CDR2 (germline): MDHEN, SYDVKM. The CDR3 sequence: CASRTRTSGRYNEQFF. The CDR3 nucleotides are TGTGCCAGCAGGACCCGGACTAGCGGGAGATACAATGAGCAGTTCTTC.

CDR3 in DNA: TGTGCCAGCAGTCTACAGGGGATCAACACCGGGGAGCTGTTTTTT. This encodes CASSLQGINTGELFF. This chain links TRBV7-2 with TRBJ2-2; TRBD1 agrees at 7 bases. This CDR3 spans 15 amino acids. The V gene's germline CDR1 is SGHTA and CDR2 FQGNSA. The junction had 6 bases not matched to a gene; V was cut back by 6 bases and J by 2 bases.

This chain's CDR3 is CASSVKGDSYNSPLHF. The DNA for the CDR3 is TGTGCCAGCAGCGTAAAAGGGGACTCCTATAATTCACCCCTCCACTTT. The rearrangement links TRBV9 to TRBJ1-6; tentative D call: TRBD1 (5 bases). The V and J ends lost 1 base and 0 bases respectively, with 8 bases between them. Germline-derived CDR1 and CDR2 are SGDLS and YYNGEE. This CDR3 region has 16 residues.

V is TRBV10-2 and J is TRBJ1-5; 8 positions agree with TRBD1. V was clipped by 5 bases and J by 7 bases; unmatched bases: 10. The length of the CDR3 is 15 residues. In germline, CDR1 is WSHSY, CDR2 SAAADI. The CDR3 here is CASSPQGGVGQPQHF. DNA for the CDR3: TGCGCCAGCAGTCCACAGGGGGGAGTCGGGCAGCCCCAGCATTTT.

CDR3 sequence (DNA): TGTGCCAGCAGCGACAGGGTAAATTCACCCCTCCACTTT. This encodes CASSDRVNSPLHF. The rearrangement joins TRBV3-1 (or the pseudogene TRBV3-2) to TRBJ1-6, with 7 bases matching TRBD1. The trim removed 5 bases at V and 7 bases at J, leaving 2 bases unmatched. Germline lookup yields CDR1 LGHDT and CDR2 YNNKEL (reference sequence). The CDR3 is 13 amino acids.

The chain recombines TRBV6-5 with TRBJ2-7, with 9 positions matching TRBD1. The germline CDR1 and CDR2 sequences are MNHEY and SVGAGI. V shed 0 bases and J 5 bases; nucleotides not matched to a gene: 5. The CDR3 extends over 15 amino acids. In DNA, the CDR3 is TGTGCCAGCAGTTACTCCCCGGACAGGGGACACGAGCAGTACTTC. Amino acid sequence: CASSYSPDRGHEQYF.

The chain links TRBV5-4 to TRBJ2-5, with 8 bases aligning to TRBD1. The J segment lost 1 base and the V segment lost 7 bases, leaving 9 bases of the junction unmatched. Germline values: CDR1 SGHNT, CDR2 YYREEE (reference sequence). The CDR3 spans 15 residues. CDR3 DNA sequence: TGTGCCAGCTCCTTGAAACAGGGGGGCCAAGAGACCCAGTACTTC. Amino acids: CASSLKQGGQETQYF.

J is TRBJ2-3 and V is TRBV10-3, with D maybe TRBD2 (6 bases). Trimming removed 6 bases at V and 14 bases at J, with 24 bases between. The CDR3 spans 14 residues. Germline assignment: CDR1 ENHRY and CDR2 SYGVKD. The CDR3 nucleotides read TGTGCCATCAGCGCCGAACTAGCCCAAGAATCATGGTATTTT. Its translation: CAISAELAQESWYF.

The genes are TRBV14 and TRBJ2-3; D gene uncertain. Germline CDR1 SGHDN, CDR2 FVKESK. The V gene lost 3 bases and the J gene lost 2 bases, with 12 bases spanning the gap. The CDR3 totals 15 residues. CDR3 nucleotide sequence: TGTGCCAGCAGCCATCGAGCGTTAATCACAGATACGCAGTATTTT. It yields the protein CASSHRALITDTQYF.

V is TRBV7-6 and J is TRBJ2-3, with 11 nucleotides matching TRBD2. The CDR3 has 15 residues. Germline assignment: CDR1 SGHVS and CDR2 FNYEAQ. The V and J ends lost 6 bases and 5 bases, in that order; junction bases with no gene match: 7. This CDR3 reads CASSPLAGGEDTQYF. The CDR3 nucleotides read TGTGCCAGCAGTCCTCTAGCGGGGGGTGAAGATACGCAGTATTTT.

The rearrangement links TRBV4-2 to TRBJ1-1; 7 nucleotides match TRBD1. Germline V CDR1 and CDR2: LGHNA, YNFKEQ. CDR3 length equals 17 residues. V shed 4 bases and J 4 bases; nucleotides not matched to a gene: 15. Written as DNA, the CDR3 is TGTGCCAGCAGCCCTACTGAGAACAGGGGTCTGGTCACTGAAGCTTTCTTT. Amino acids: CASSPTENRGLVTEAFF.